The present TCR beta chain was sequenced within a study of blood T cells in healthy people across ages. Note on this clonotype: What it recognizes is unknown.

It was with a sample-barcoded 5' primer and a J-beta primer mix that a second PCR of roughly 7 to 12 cycles was run. Every cDNA was tagged by a template-switch adaptor with 12 random nucleotides. Every sample gave at least 2.5 million paired-end reads containing CDR3. TCRdb re-derived calls from the 5' RACE reads in MiXCR, one entry per CDR3 protein. The table shows roughly 410,000 distinct CDR3 sequences, with 50% to 60% occurring only once. Germline V gene data show CDR1 as MNHEY and CDR2 as SMNVEV (reference sequence). This CDR3 comprises 17 residues. The V end lost 2 bases, the J end lost 2 bases, and 17 bases lay between the germline ends. Study-wide results and caveats: As naive T cell percentage varied, TCR beta diversity correlated strongly with it. When one million T cells were used, diversity estimates were thought to be underestimates.

V is TRBV27 and J is TRBJ2-3; unclear D gene. The sequenced sample was blood. This clonotype was sampled from a man in his 60s in good health. The CDR3 nucleotides read TGTGCCAGCAGTTTAATCTCGTCGCAATTCCACACAGATACGCAGTATTTT. It yields the protein CASSLISSQFHTDTQYF.